The clone carrying this TCR beta chain was picked up a small number of times. What it binds is unknown. V lost 2 bases and J 4 bases, leaving 14 bases between the germline ends. The length of the CDR3 is 15 residues. Germline V gives CDR1 LNHNV, CDR2 YYDKDF (reference sequence). The sample comes from a study of response to subunit inactivated influenza vaccine. Study observations and caveats: Researchers suggested that each seasonal influenza vaccination recruits few new T cells.

TCRdb re-called the RT-PCR reads with MiXCR, one entry per CDR3 protein. The data hold about 700,000 distinct CDR3 sequences, with around 13% observed a single time. This sequence originates from a man aged 50 or older who received an inactivated influenza vaccine. J is TRBJ2-5 and V is TRBV15, with a possible D match to TRBD1 (6 bases). The input for sequencing was PBMCs from blood, taken less than 15 days before vaccination. In DNA, the CDR3 is TGTGCCACCAGCAGATCGGGACACTTGGGAGAGACCCAGTACTTC. Translating gives CATSRSGHLGETQYF.